A single sample gave rise to the 14 T cell receptor beta chains below, sequenced in a study of blood T cells in healthy people across ages. A sample-barcoded 5' primer and a J-beta primer mix were used in a second PCR of about 7 to 11 cycles. TCRdb re-analysed the 5' RACE reads in MiXCR, keeping a single row per CDR3 protein. Here the sample spans under 950,000 distinct CDR3 sequences, about a fifth being singletons. The material sequenced was blood. The receptors shown here come from a man in his sixties or seventies in good health.

This CDR3 reads CASSFTTNTEAFF. Written as DNA, the CDR3 is TGCGCCAGCAGCTTTACAACTAACACTGAAGCTTTCTTT. The V and J genes are TRBV5-1 and TRBJ1-1; D remains unclear. With 2 bases removed from V and 2 bases from J, the gap between germline ends came to 7 bases. The CDR3 sequence is 13 residues long. The germline V gene has CDR1 SGHRS and CDR2 YFSETQ.

In its sample, this clonotype was seen a few times. This chain connects TRBV5-5 to TRBJ1-1, with D possibly TRBD1 on 6 matching bases. Germline assignment: CDR1 SGHKS and CDR2 YYEKEE (reference sequence). V was cut by 4 bases and J by 0 bases, with 16 bases left in between. The CDR3 contains 16 residues. In DNA, the CDR3 is TGTGCCAGCAGCAACGATAGGGAGGGGGTGAACACTGAAGCTTTCTTT. Translating it yields CASSNDREGVNTEAFF.

There are a few counts of this clonotype. The chain uses TRBV7-2 and TRBJ1-5, with TRBD1 identical over 9 bases. V shed 2 bases, J shed 7 bases, and the junction held 6 bases outside the gene matches. Germline values: CDR1 SGHTA, CDR2 FQGNSA. This CDR3 is 15 amino acids long. CDR3 DNA: TGTGCCAGCAGCTTATCACAGGGGGCGGGACAGCCCCAGCATTTT. This translates into CASSLSQGAGQPQHF.

The chain recombines TRBV12-3 or TRBV12-4 with TRBJ2-1; D is perhaps TRBD1 (6 bases). The DNA end favors TRBJ2-5, so the J call may be wrong. This CDR3 spans 17 amino acids. This CDR3 is CASSSLRGSVSQETQYF. CDR3 DNA sequence: TGTGCCAGCAGTTCTCTGAGGGGGAGCGTTAGCCAAGAGACCCAGTACTTC.

V usage is TRBV5-1 and J usage is TRBJ2-1; maybe TRBD2 (6 bases). Germline CDR1 SGHRS, CDR2 YFSETQ. Trimming cost V 0 bases and J 8 bases, with 12 bases left between them. This CDR3 comprises 14 residues. This CDR3 reads CASSLEEGWHEQFF. The CDR3 DNA reads TGCGCCAGCAGCTTGGAGGAGGGGTGGCATGAGCAGTTCTTC. Full variable domain (outside the CDR3, taken from reference TRBV5-1 and TRBJ2-1): KAGVTQTPRYLIKTRGQQVTLSCSPISGHRSVSWYQQTPGQGLQFLFEYFSETQRNKGNFPGRFSGRQFSNSRSEMNVSTLELGDSALYLCASSLEEGWHEQFFGPGTRLTVL.

This clonotype was seen more than once but under ten times. This chain joins TRBV6-5 and TRBJ1-5, with D unclear. V lost 2 bases and J lost 6, with 8 bases in between. This CDR3 region has 13 residues. The germline V gene has CDR1 MNHEY and CDR2 SVGAGI. The CDR3 region is CASSYRAGQPQHF. DNA of the CDR3: TGTGCCAGCAGTTACAGGGCTGGTCAGCCCCAGCATTTT.

This clonotype was counted a single time. The chain has TRBV20-1 and TRBJ2-3, with a possible D match to TRBD2 (6 bases). Trimming removed 6 bases at V and 5 bases at J, with 18 bases between. Germline CDR1 DFQATT, CDR2 SNEGSKA (reference sequence). The CDR3 spans 14 residues. In DNA form, the CDR3 reads TGCAGTGCGGAGAGGTGGGAGGTCCAAGATACGCAGTATTTT. Its protein product is CSAERWEVQDTQYF.

In the case of this clonotype: The junction and the germline gene differ at one end; a read error may be behind it. V usage is TRBV27 and J usage is TRBJ2-1, with a possible D match to TRBD1 (6 bases). Germline V gene data show CDR1 as MNHEY and CDR2 as SMNVEV (reference sequence). This CDR3 has 14 amino acids. The CDR3 is CAGSTGSSYNEQFF. The CDR3 DNA is TGTGCCGGCAGCACAGGGAGCTCCTACAATGAGCAGTTCTTC.

The rearrangement uses TRBV2 and TRBJ2-5; the D gene is possibly TRBD2 (5 bases). Judging by the DNA end, TRBJ2-1 fits better; the J call may be wrong. Germline lookup yields CDR1 SNHLY and CDR2 FYNNEI. The CDR3 has 16 amino acids. CDR3 DNA sequence: TGTGCCAGCAGTGAAAAAGGCAAGCGGACGATCCATGAGCAGTTCTTC. Translating it yields CASSEKGKRTIHEQFF.

The J gene is TRBJ1-5, the V gene TRBV30, with unresolved D. With 3 bases removed from V and 7 bases from J, the gap between germline ends came to 13 bases. Germline CDR1 reads GTSNPN; CDR2 reads SVGIG (reference sequence). The CDR3 loop spans 13 amino acids. Here the CDR3 DNA reads TGTGCCTGGAGAAGCAGCCTCCAGCAGCCCCAGCATTTT. It codes for CAWRSSLQQPQHF.

This chain joins TRBV30 and TRBJ1-2; D gene ambiguous. This CDR3 is built from 14 residues. In germline, CDR1 is GTSNPN, CDR2 SVGIG (reference sequence). The V end was cut by 4 bases, the J end by 6 bases, with 18 bases between. CDR3 protein: CAWKDVSLGNGYTF. The DNA for the CDR3 is TGTGCCTGGAAGGATGTCAGCTTAGGGAATGGCTACACCTTC.

This clonotype was picked up a small number of times. The chain combines TRBV7-3 with TRBJ2-3, with 9 bases lining up with TRBD2. CDR1 is SGHTA, CDR2 FQGTGA, per germline. J lost 2 bases, V lost 2 bases, and 5 bases had no gene match. The CDR3 runs to 16 residues. CDR3: CASSLFGTSPTDTQYF. DNA for the CDR3: TGTGCCAGCAGCTTATTTGGGACTAGCCCCACAGATACGCAGTATTTT.

This chain's CDR3 is CASSDRPAAYNEQFF. The CDR3 nucleotides read TGTGCCAGCAGTGACCGACCAGCTGCCTACAATGAGCAGTTCTTC. The V call is TRBV12-3 or TRBV12-4, the J call TRBJ2-1; no clear D. The CDR3 spans 15 residues. V was clipped by 5 bases and J by 2 bases, with 13 bases between them.

The V and J genes are TRBV29-1 and TRBJ2-5; 10 nucleotides agree with TRBD1. The CDR3 contains 14 residues. V trimming: 4 bases; J trimming: 5 bases; junction bases outside the gene matches: 7. In germline, CDR1 is SQVTM, CDR2 ANQGSEA. The CDR3 DNA reads TGCAGCGTTGTCTTAGGGACAGGGGCTGAGACCCAGTACTTC. Translation gives CSVVLGTGAETQYF.